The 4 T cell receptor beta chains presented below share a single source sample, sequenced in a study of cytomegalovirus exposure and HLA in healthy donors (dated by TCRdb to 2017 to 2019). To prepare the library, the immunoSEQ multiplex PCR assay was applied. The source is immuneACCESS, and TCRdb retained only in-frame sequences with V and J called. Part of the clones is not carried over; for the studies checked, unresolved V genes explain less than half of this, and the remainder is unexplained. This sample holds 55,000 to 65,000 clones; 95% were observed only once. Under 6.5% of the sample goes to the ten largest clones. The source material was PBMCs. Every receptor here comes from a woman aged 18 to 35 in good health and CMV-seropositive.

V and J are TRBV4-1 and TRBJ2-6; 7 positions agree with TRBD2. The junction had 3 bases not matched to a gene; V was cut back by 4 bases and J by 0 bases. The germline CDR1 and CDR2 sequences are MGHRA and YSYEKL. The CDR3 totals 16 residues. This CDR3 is CASSPTGGSGANVLTF. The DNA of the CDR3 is TGCGCCAGCAGCCCAACGGGGGGCTCTGGGGCCAACGTCCTGACTTTC.

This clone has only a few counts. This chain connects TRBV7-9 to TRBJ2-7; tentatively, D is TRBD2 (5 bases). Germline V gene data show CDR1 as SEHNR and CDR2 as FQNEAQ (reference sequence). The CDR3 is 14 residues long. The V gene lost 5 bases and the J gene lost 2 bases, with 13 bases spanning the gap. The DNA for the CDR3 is TGTGCCAGCAGCCGTAGCGACATCCCCTACGAGCAGTACTTC. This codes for CASSRSDIPYEQYF. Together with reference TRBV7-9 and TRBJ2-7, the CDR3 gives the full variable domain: DTGVSQNPRHKITKRGQNVTFRCDPISEHNRLYWYRQTLGQGPEFLTYFQNEAQLEKSRLLSDRFSAERPKGSFSTLEIQRTEQGDSAMYLCASSRSDIPYEQYFGPGTRLTVT.

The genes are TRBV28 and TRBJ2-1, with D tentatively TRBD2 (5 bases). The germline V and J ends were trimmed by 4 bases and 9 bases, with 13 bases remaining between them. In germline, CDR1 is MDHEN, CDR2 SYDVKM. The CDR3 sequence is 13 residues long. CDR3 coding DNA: TGTGCCAGCAGTTCGGTGGGAGACGGTGAGCAGTTCTTC. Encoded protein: CASSSVGDGEQFF.

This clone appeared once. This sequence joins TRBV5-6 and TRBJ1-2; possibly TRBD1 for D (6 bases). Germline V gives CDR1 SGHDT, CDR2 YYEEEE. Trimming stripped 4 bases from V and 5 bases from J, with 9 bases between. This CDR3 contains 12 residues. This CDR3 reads CASSQGQYGYTF. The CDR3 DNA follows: TGTGCCAGCAGCCAAGGACAGTATGGCTACACCTTC. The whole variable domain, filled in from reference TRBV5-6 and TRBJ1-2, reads DAGVTQSPTHLIKTRGQQVTLRCSPKSGHDTVSWYQQALGQGPQFIFQYYEEEERQRGNFPDRFSGHQFPNYSSELNVNALLLGDSALYLCASSQGQYGYTFGSGTRLTVV.